The 9 T cell receptor beta chains below come from one sample, sequenced in a study of blood T cells in healthy people across ages (dated by TCRdb to the mid-2010s). The library relied on 5' RACE. The reads were generated on an Illumina HiSeq 2500. The second PCR ran for roughly 7 to 11 cycles and used a J-beta primer mix along with a sample-barcoded 5' primer. TCRdb reworked the public reads: Q25 trimming with fastp, MiXCR clone assembly, productive beta chains retained. Each record represents a unique CDR3 protein, reported with the most common genes and DNA among its rows. Counted in this sample were 500,000 to 650,000 distinct CDR3 sequences; approximately 26% of them appeared once. Over 3.5% of the sample comes from the top ten. These same data were also listed under a study on T cells of mothers and their children.

The sequenced sample was blood. The receptor set was obtained from a boy aged 2-9 years in good health.

In this sample, this clonotype turned up many times. This chain uses TRBV7-9 with TRBJ2-3, with TRBD2 matching 7 bases. The CDR3 contains 16 residues. The V and J ends lost 1 base and 3 bases, in that order; junction bases with no gene match: 7. Germline assignment: CDR1 SEHNR and CDR2 FQNEAQ (reference sequence). In nucleotides, the CDR3 is TGTGCCAGCAGCTTAGGAGCTAGCGGTCCTACAGATACGCAGTATTTT. Protein: CASSLGASGPTDTQYF.

V is TRBV20-1 and J is TRBJ2-5, with D maybe TRBD1 (6 bases). CDR1 DFQATT and CDR2 SNEGSKA come from the germline V gene (reference sequence). V was trimmed by 6 bases and J by 2 bases, leaving 7 bases between them. The CDR3 is 11 amino acids. The CDR3 DNA sequence: TGCAGTGCAGACAGGCAAGAGACCCAGTACTTC. Its translation is CSADRQETQYF.

This clonotype was recorded a few times. The chain joins TRBV18 to TRBJ2-5; the match to TRBD2 covers 8 bases. The CDR3 covers 14 residues. Germline-derived CDR1 and CDR2 are KGHSH and LQKENI. Unmatched junction bases numbered 8, after V lost 6 bases and J lost 5 bases. The CDR3 coding sequence is TGTGCCAGCTCGGGGAGCGGGAGAGGCGAGACCCAGTACTTC. It specifies CASSGSGRGETQYF.

This clonotype was seen only a few times. The chain recombines TRBV12-3 or TRBV12-4 with TRBJ1-2, with D tentatively TRBD1 (5 bases). This CDR3 contains 15 residues. Between the trimmed V and J ends, which lost 5 bases and 4 bases, there was a span of 17 bases. CDR3 DNA sequence: TGTGCCAGCAGTACAACCCCGGCGGGGGGCTATGGCTACACCTTC. Protein product: CASSTTPAGGYGYTF.

This clonotype showed up just a few times. Sequence at one end of the junction differs from germline and may be a read error. The chain joins TRBV7-6 to TRBJ2-7; perhaps TRBD1 as D (6 bases). The CDR3 totals 14 residues. Germline V gene sequence: CDR1 SGHVS, CDR2 FNYEAQ. CDR3 sequence reads: CASSRGGQLYEQYF. The CDR3 DNA sequence: TGTGCCAGCAGCAGAGGCGGACAGCTCTACGAGCAATACTTC.

The chain carries TRBV20-1 and TRBJ2-3, with TRBD1 matching 8 bases. V was pared by 6 bases and J by 0 bases, with 5 bases of the junction left unmatched. From germline, CDR1 is DFQATT and CDR2 SNEGSKA (reference sequence). The CDR3 is 14 amino acids. The CDR3 sequence: CSARQGRSTDTQYF. CDR3 DNA sequence: TGCAGTGCCCGACAGGGGAGGAGCACAGATACGCAGTATTTT.

V usage is TRBV20-1 and J usage is TRBJ2-7; the match to TRBD1 covers 7 bases. The V gene end was trimmed by 0 bases and the J gene end by 3 bases; junction bases not matched to a gene: 5. Germline V gene sequence: CDR1 DFQATT, CDR2 SNEGSKA (reference sequence). CDR3 length: 14 amino acids. CDR3 nucleotides: TGCAGTGCTAGAGATTGGGGACAGAACTACGAGCAGTACTTC. Its translation is CSARDWGQNYEQYF.

This clonotype was seen more than once but under ten times. With a much larger clone just one base away, this may be a read error. V and J are TRBV6-2 or TRBV6-3 and TRBJ2-5; D is uncertain. The germline CDR1 and CDR2 sequences are MNHEY and SVGEGT. The V gene lost 2 bases and the J gene lost 4 bases, with 2 bases spanning the gap. The CDR3 has 11 amino acids. The CDR3 DNA follows: TGTGCCAGCAGTTACGCAGAGACCCAGTACTTC. As protein: CASSYAETQYF.

This clonotype has at least ten counts. V is TRBV13 and J is TRBJ2-1; 8 bases agree with TRBD2. Trimming cost V 5 bases and J 10 bases; bases outside gene matches: 7. Germline V lookup: CDR1 PRHDT, CDR2 FYEKMQ (reference sequence). This CDR3 contains 13 residues. CDR3: CASSPRTSREQFF. The CDR3 coding sequence is TGTGCCAGCAGCCCCAGGACTAGCCGCGAGCAGTTCTTC.